The clone carrying this T cell receptor beta chain was detected only a few times. MiXCR, applied by TCRdb to the RT-PCR reads, yields one record per CDR3 protein. Of about 700,000 distinct CDR3 sequences in the sample, approximately 15% are singletons; the top ten hold about 3.9%. CDR1 is SGHRS, CDR2 YFSETQ, per germline. The germline V and J ends were trimmed by 5 bases and 5 bases, with 19 bases remaining between them. The CDR3 has 15 amino acids. The chain is built from TRBV5-1 and TRBJ2-5; a possible D gene is TRBD1 (5 bases). Specimen: memory CD4+ T cells from blood. The origin of this receptor is a female donor in good health, serving as a healthy control. The CDR3 loop is CASSLMGQPGETQYF. The CDR3 DNA reads as TGCGCCAGCAGTTTAATGGGGCAGCCAGGGGAGACCCAGTACTTC.